This T cell receptor beta chain was retrieved from a study of multiple sclerosis patients with progressive multifocal leukoencephalopathy. The CDR3 has 13 amino acids. The trim removed 1 base at V and 13 bases at J, leaving 6 bases unmatched. Germline lookup yields CDR1 SGHDN and CDR2 FVKESK. Time point specified: before natalizumab initiation. Sequencing was performed with immunoSEQ multiplex PCR; in TCRdb, only in-frame clones are kept and a portion is missing. The table has roughly 28,000 clones, approximately 90% seen once; the top ten hold about 1.1%. The specimen sequenced was PBMCs. The V call is TRBV14, the J call TRBJ2-1; 8 bases are a match to TRBD2. This TCR derives from a human donor with multiple sclerosis. The CDR3 bases are TGTGCCAGCAGCCAAGTGGGCGGGGGGCCTCAGTTCTTC. Translation: CASSQVGGGPQFF. Supplemented by reference TRBV14 and TRBJ2-1, the full variable domain reads EAGVTQFPSHSVIEKGQTVTLRCDPISGHDNLYWYRRVMGKEIKFLLHFVKESKQDESGMPNNRFLAERTGGTYSTLKVQPAELEDSGVYFCASSQVGGGPQFFGPGTRLTVL.